This TCR beta chain is drawn from a study of blood T cell repertoires in COVID-19 (dated by TCRdb to about 2020). Study-level background: Samples covering the acute and convalescent phases of COVID-19 were provided by collaborators in the United States, Italy and Spain. The repertoires were released in a freely available public database intended as a resource for research on the immune response to SARS-CoV-2. The samples were drawn from the first 160 participants of the ongoing ImmuneRACE study and from under 1,500 subjects provided by 6 global collaborators. Where available, HLA class I and class II types were obtained from metadata supplied by the sample provider rather than from assay-based typing. Nearly every sample came with metadata listing a de-identified subject ID, COVID-19 status, age in years and sex. The prospective study material was composed of cDNA or gDNA derived from T cells, B-cell-depleted T cells, or PBMCs. Subjects who had been exposed to COVID-19, were actively infected with it, or had recovered from it provided the deeply sampled blood TCRbeta repertoires that made up the dataset.

Trimming at the junction amounts to 4 bases on V and 6 bases on J, and the germline ends lie 15 bases apart. The germline V gene supplies CDR1 SQVTM and CDR2 ANQGSEA. Measured from the cysteine to the phenylalanine, the CDR3 is 14 residues long. Only the CDR3 part of the read is kept: 42 bases, read in frame from the first base. Whole blood was collected in K2EDTA tubes by collaborating institutions according to the institutions' own protocols. Collaborator samples were shipped for TCRbeta analysis as frozen whole blood, isolated PBMCs, or DNA extracted from either sample type. As concerns this clone: Its cognate antigen has yet to be identified. Per-nucleotide qualities are absent, and no much larger clonotype sits a single base away.

What the research found in general, with its limitations: The quantity of clinical and demographic metadata differed by source and by participant and was supplied without curation.

The immunoSEQ Assay, a bias-controlled multiplex PCR, was used to amplify TCRbeta CDR3 regions from genomic DNA. In the paper's pipeline: The number of nucleated cells in each sample was estimated from the amplification of reference gene primers within the assay. To quantify the absolute abundance of each unique TCRbeta CDR3 rearrangement, sequence reads were collapsed and filtered. For each sample, productive Simpson clonality was calculated by taking the square root of Simpson's diversity index across productive rearrangements. The table was pulled from immuneACCESS by TCRdb, which kept in-frame rearrangements only. Such tables lose some clones; where checked, under half of the loss comes from unresolved V genes, and the rest has no known cause. The D gene and trimming were derived from the DNA, and the V and J assignments and clone size from that table. This sample comprises approximately 130,000 clones, around 77% of them detected only once. Together, the top ten hold about a tenth of the sample.

The sequence was obtained from a human donor in a cohort sampled during active COVID-19. This chain is built from TRBV29-1 and TRBJ1-4, with the D gene call left open. Sample: peripheral blood. CDR3 reads: CSVVLRTGDEKLFF. DNA sequence: TGCAGCGTTGTACTCCGGACTGGAGATGAAAAACTGTTTTTT. Where the CDR3 stops, the reference TRBV29-1 and TRBJ1-4 genes take over; the full variable domain is SAVISQKPSRDICQRGTSLTIQCQVDSQVTMMFWYRQQPGQSLTLIATANQGSEATYESGFVIDKFPISRPNLTFSTLTVSNMSPEDSSIYLCSVVLRTGDEKLFFGSGTQLSVL.